This TCR beta chain was captured in a study of shared clonotypes between healthy human individuals. Study background: The composition of the donors was two women and a few men aged 18 to 49.

Some 32,000 T cell genomes, or around 290 ng DNA, went into replicate PCRs of unsorted PBMC. The method was immunoSEQ multiplex PCR; TCRdb's version includes in-frame clones alone and lacks a portion of them. The repertoire holds around 500,000 clones, with about 85% as singletons. The TCR was taken from a woman in her thirties or forties in good health. Some clones in this sample may be carry-over from other donors' samples. The sequencing sample was made of PBMCs.

The CDR3 here is CASSSDWLVGTQYF. The CDR3 DNA sequence: TGTGCCAGCAGCTCGGACTGGTTAGTGGGGACCCAGTACTTC. The chain carries TRBV11-2 and TRBJ2-5, with D perhaps matching TRBD2 (5 bases). Trimming removed 4 bases at V and 7 bases at J, with 16 bases between. This CDR3 has 14 residues. Germline V CDR1 and CDR2: SGHAT, FQNNGV.